This is a list of T cell receptor beta chains from one sample in a study of CD8 T cells in Susac syndrome. TCRdb used MiXCR to reprocess the immunoSEQ multiplex PCR reads, holding one entry per CDR3 protein. The profile shows roughly 190,000 distinct CDR3 sequences, under 97% of them singletons. Sequenced material: CD4+ T cells from PBMCs. The receptors were sampled from a human donor with Susac syndrome. The CDR3 runs from the conserved cysteine through the conserved F or W. The D gene is left open where the match is weak. Clone size, where shown, is once, few, many, or a class for clones that have expanded.

d_gene,v_gene,abundance,j_gene,CDR3aa,CDR3nt
TRBD2,TRBV9,.,TRBJ2-7,CASSVSSGGATYYEQYF,TGTGCCAGCAGCGTTTCAAGCGGGGGGGCCACTTACTACGAGCAGTACTTC
.,TRBV14,.,TRBJ1-5,CASSQETGRIQHF,TGTGCCAGCAGCCAAGAGACAGGACGGATACAGCATTTT
.,TRBV20-1,.,TRBJ2-5,CSVPSGAGETQYF,TGCAGTGTCCCCTCGGGGGCAGGGGAGACCCAGTACTTC
.,TRBV9,.,TRBJ2-1,CASSVVPSTYNEQFF,TGTGCCAGCAGCGTAGTTCCTAGTACCTACAATGAGCAGTTCTTC
.,TRBV2,.,TRBJ2-5,CASKWGAGNQETQYF,TGTGCCAGCAAGTGGGGCGCAGGGAATCAAGAGACCCAGTACTTC
.,TRBV5-1,.,TRBJ2-5,CASGGTSGTQYF,TGCGCCAGCGGGGGAACTTCTGGGACCCAGTACTTC
TRBD1,TRBV30,.,TRBJ1-1,CAWSQGGLGEAFF,TGTGCCTGGAGTCAGGGGGGGCTAGGAGAAGCTTTCTTT
TRBD2,TRBV3-1,.,TRBJ2-3,CASSHTAGGQIDTQYF,TGTGCCAGCAGCCACACAGCGGGGGGGCAGATAGATACGCAGTATTTT
.,TRBV9,.,TRBJ1-2,CASSVVGEPGYTF,TGTGCCAGCAGCGTAGTCGGGGAGCCTGGCTACACCTTC
.,TRBV12-5,.,TRBJ1-5,CASGLRFGQPQHF,TGTGCTAGTGGTTTGCGTTTCGGTCAGCCCCAGCATTTT
.,TRBV5-1,.,TRBJ2-5,CASSSTPGQSQETQYF,TGCGCCAGCAGCTCGACTCCTGGACAGTCCCAAGAGACCCAGTACTTC
TRBD1,TRBV4-2,.,TRBJ1-3,CASSQDITGAASGNTIYF,TGTGCCAGCAGCCAAGATATAACAGGGGCGGCCTCTGGAAACACCATATATTTT
.,TRBV15,.,TRBJ2-5,CATSRAQGSRQATQYF,TGTGCCACCAGCAGAGCCCAGGGGAGTAGGCAAGCGACCCAGTACTTC
TRBD2,TRBV4-3,.,TRBJ2-1,CASSQLGGGPGEQFF,TGCGCCAGCAGCCAACTCGGGGGGGGGCCCGGTGAGCAGTTCTTC
.,TRBV19,.,TRBJ1-1,CASRASPRDPRSTEAFF,TGTGCCAGTAGGGCCTCACCCAGGGACCCTCGGAGCACTGAAGCTTTCTTT
.,TRBV10-3,.,TRBJ2-5,CAISESGALGTQYF,TGTGCCATCAGTGAGTCAGGTGCTTTGGGGACCCAGTACTTC
TRBD1,TRBV7-9,.,TRBJ2-5,CASSPDRGGEETQYF,TGTGCCAGCAGCCCGGACAGGGGAGGAGAAGAGACCCAGTACTTC
TRBD2,TRBV4-1,.,TRBJ2-7,CASSQETSGGTLSYEQYF,TGCGCCAGCAGCCAAGAAACTAGCGGGGGGACCTTAAGCTACGAGCAGTACTTC
TRBD1,TRBV6-5,.,TRBJ2-1,CASSYGQGSGEQFF,TGTGCCAGCAGTTACGGACAGGGTTCTGGTGAGCAGTTCTTC
.,TRBV10-3,.,TRBJ2-7,CAISESTGTNYEQYF,TGTGCCATCAGTGAGTCAACAGGGACTAACTACGAGCAGTACTTC
.,TRBV18,.,TRBJ1-1,CASSSLGQNTEAFF,TGTGCCAGCTCGAGCCTCGGTCAAAACACTGAAGCTTTCTTT
TRBD2,TRBV20-1,.,TRBJ2-3,CSARVSSRGGGDTQYF,TGCAGTGCTAGAGTTTCTAGCCGCGGGGGAGGGGATACGCAGTATTTT
TRBD1,TRBV28,.,TRBJ1-2,CASSPTGSPYGYTF,TGTGCCAGCAGTCCGACAGGGTCGCCCTATGGCTACACCTTC
.,TRBV7-6,few,TRBJ2-5,CASSLSETQYF,TGTGCCAGCAGCTTATCGGAGACCCAGTACTTC
.,TRBV29-1,.,TRBJ2-5,CSVELGGQQETQYF,TGCAGCGTTGAACTGGGCGGGCAACAAGAGACCCAGTACTTC
TRBD1,TRBV9,.,TRBJ2-7,CASSEGDRVNYEQYF,TGTGCCAGCAGCGAGGGGGACAGGGTCAACTACGAGCAGTACTTC
.,TRBV4-3,.,TRBJ2-5,CASSHLGLQQETQYF,TGCGCCAGCAGCCACTTGGGACTTCAGCAAGAGACCCAGTACTTC
TRBD1,TRBV7-8,once,TRBJ1-2,CASSLSLGGAYGYTF,TGTGCCAGCAGCTTAAGTCTAGGGGGCGCATATGGCTACACCTTC
.,TRBV7-2,.,TRBJ2-7,CASSRDSYSYEQYF,TGTGCCAGCAGCCGCGACTCGTACTCCTACGAGCAGTACTTC
.,TRBV6-6,few,TRBJ1-2,CASSSAGYTF,TGTGCCAGCAGTTCCGCTGGCTACACCTTC
.,TRBV5-1,.,TRBJ1-6,CASSWTPRTENSPLHF,TGCGCCAGCAGCTGGACCCCGAGGACGGAAAATTCACCCCTCCACTTT
TRBD1,TRBV25-1,.,TRBJ2-7,CASRDRVYGEQYF,TGTGCCAGCAGAGACAGGGTGTACGGCGAGCAGTACTTC
.,TRBV30,once,TRBJ2-5,CAWRPGLGTQYF,TGTGCCTGGCGTCCAGGGTTAGGGACCCAGTACTTC
.,TRBV9,.,TRBJ1-2,CASTALGGAGGYTF,TGTGCCAGCACCGCATTGGGGGGAGCGGGCGGCTACACCTTC
.,TRBV2,.,TRBJ2-7,CASAVTYEQYF,TGTGCCAGCGCGGTTACCTACGAGCAGTACTTC
TRBD1,TRBV5-4,.,TRBJ2-7,CASSPQGQEQYF,TGTGCCAGCAGCCCACAGGGGCAAGAGCAGTACTTC
.,TRBV21-1,.,TRBJ1-2,CASSKEDRGEDYGYTF,TGTGCCAGCAGCAAAGAGGACAGGGGTGAAGACTATGGCTACACCTTC